Presented here are 5 T cell receptor beta chains from one specimen sequenced in a study of T cell responses to AZD1222 COVID-19 vaccine. Some clones are missing from TCRdb's copy, which holds only in-frame ones; the method was immunoSEQ multiplex PCR. The profile shows around 100,000 clones, about 88% of them singletons. The input for sequencing was peripheral blood, taken on day 0 of AZD1222 vaccination. The source is an adult in good health.

The rearrangement links TRBV12-3 or TRBV12-4 to TRBJ1-5; no reliable D call. The CDR3 consists of 13 residues. The V end lost 6 bases, the J end lost 4 bases, and 10 bases lay between the germline ends. CDR3 loop: CASSLTVNQPQHF. The CDR3 coding sequence is TGTGCCAGCAGCCTCACGGTAAATCAGCCCCAGCATTTT.

The rearrangement uses TRBV2 and TRBJ1-5; D ambiguous. This CDR3 spans 14 amino acids. CDR1 is SNHLY and CDR2 is FYNNEI in the germline V gene. V was pared by 0 bases and J by 4 bases, with 7 bases between. As DNA, the CDR3 is TGTGCCAGCAGTGAAGCGGCGAGAAATCAGCCCCAGCATTTT. It codes for CASSEAARNQPQHF.

The chain carries TRBV5-1 and TRBJ1-4; D is undetermined. The germline V gene encodes CDR1 SGHRS and CDR2 YFSETQ. Trimming stripped 4 bases from V and 0 bases from J, with 7 bases between. The CDR3 has 14 amino acids. The CDR3 nucleotides read TGCGCCAGCAGCACCGGTACAACTAATGAAAAACTGTTTTTT. Encoded protein: CASSTGTTNEKLFF. The full variable domain, rest sourced from reference TRBV5-1 and TRBJ1-4, is KAGVTQTPRYLIKTRGQQVTLSCSPISGHRSVSWYQQTPGQGLQFLFEYFSETQRNKGNFPGRFSGRQFSNSRSEMNVSTLELGDSALYLCASSTGTTNEKLFFGSGTQLSVL.

CDR3 region: CASSPRYRGSYNEQFF. The CDR3 DNA follows: TGTGCCAGCAGCCCCCGGTACCGTGGGTCCTACAATGAGCAGTTCTTC. This chain joins TRBV3-1 (or the pseudogene TRBV3-2) and TRBJ2-1; D remains ambiguous. Per the germline V gene, CDR1 is LGHDT and CDR2 is YNNKEL (reference sequence). V lost 4 bases and J 1 base, leaving 14 bases between the germline ends. The CDR3 has 16 amino acids.

The CDR3: CASSAEGYSNQPQHF. CDR3 in DNA: TGTGCCAGCAGTGCGGAGGGATACAGCAATCAGCCCCAGCATTTT. V usage is TRBV2 and J usage is TRBJ1-5; D uncertain. The length of the CDR3 is 15 residues. V was pared by 4 bases and J by 1 base, with 11 bases between. In germline, CDR1 is SNHLY, CDR2 FYNNEI.